A selection of T cell receptor beta chains follows, all from one sample in a study of long-term antiretroviral therapy in people with HIV. Assay used: immunoSEQ multiplex PCR; TCRdb lists only in-frame clones, some missing. The sample shows 17,000 or so clones, more than 80% of them seen only once. The source was unsorted PBMCs, collected 4.2 years after starting antiretroviral therapy. The receptor set was obtained from a man aged 50-59 years with HIV. The CDR3 runs from the conserved cysteine through the conserved F or W. Fields, in order: J gene, D gene, clone size, V gene, CDR3 protein, CDR3 DNA. D genes are given only for firm matches. Clone size, where shown, is once, few, many, or a class for clones that have expanded.

J: TRBJ2-7
D: TRBD2
size: -
V: TRBV4-3
CDR3: CASSQDRGDSYEQYF
DNA: TGCGCCAGCAGCCAAGATCGGGGGGACTCCTACGAGCAGTACTTC

J: TRBJ1-6
D: TRBD1
size: once
V: TRBV18
CDR3: CASSLGKQGNSPLHF
DNA: TGTGCCAGCTCCCTAGGTAAACAGGGGAATTCACCCCTCCACTTT

J: TRBJ1-1
D: TRBD1
size: -
V: TRBV10-3
CDR3: CAISERTGMRTEAFF
DNA: TGTGCCATCAGTGAGAGGACAGGGATGAGGACTGAAGCTTTCTTT

J: TRBJ1-6
D: -
size: -
V: TRBV25-1
CDR3: CASSDGGRSYNSPLHF
DNA: TGTGCCAGCAGTGATGGCGGGCGTTCCTATAATTCACCCCTCCACTTT

J: TRBJ2-3
D: TRBD2
size: large
V: TRBV10-2
CDR3: CASSESLAGYTDTQYF
DNA: TGCGCCAGCAGTGAGTCGCTAGCGGGGTACACAGATACGCAGTATTTT

J: TRBJ2-5
D: TRBD1
size: -
V: TRBV12-5
CDR3: CASGGGQGETQYF
DNA: TGTGCTAGTGGTGGCGGACAGGGAGAGACCCAGTACTTC

J: TRBJ1-2
D: TRBD1
size: -
V: TRBV9
CDR3: CASSRGDSTNYGYTF
DNA: TGTGCCAGCAGCCGGGGGGACAGTACTAACTATGGCTACACCTTC

J: TRBJ2-3
D: -
size: once
V: TRBV7-8
CDR3: CAISGDRNTQYF
DNA: TGTGCCATAAGTGGGGACCGAAATACGCAGTATTTT

J: TRBJ1-3
D: -
size: once
V: TRBV5-1
CDR3: CASSLAGGTSGNTIYF
DNA: TGCGCCAGCAGCTTGGCCGGGGGCACCTCTGGAAACACCATATATTTT

J: TRBJ2-3
D: -
size: -
V: TRBV2
CDR3: CAGGGETSTDTQYF
DNA: TGTGCCGGTGGTGGGGAAACTAGCACAGATACGCAGTATTTT

J: TRBJ1-5
D: TRBD1
size: -
V: TRBV6-6
CDR3: CASVTGGENQPQHF
DNA: TGTGCCAGCGTGACAGGGGGCGAGAATCAGCCCCAGCATTTT

J: TRBJ1-1
D: -
size: few
V: TRBV6-1
CDR3: CASSGGIMDTEAFF
DNA: TGTGCCAGCAGCGGAGGCATTATGGACACTGAAGCTTTCTTT

J: TRBJ1-2
D: -
size: -
V: TRBV29-1
CDR3: CSVEGQVYGYTF
DNA: TGCAGCGTTGAAGGACAGGTCTATGGCTACACCTTC

J: TRBJ1-4
D: -
size: -
V: TRBV5-4
CDR3: CASSLTASMEKLFF
DNA: TGTGCCAGCAGCCTGACAGCGTCTATGGAAAAACTGTTTTTT

J: TRBJ2-1
D: TRBD1
size: -
V: TRBV5-1
CDR3: CASSLDPGTGGNEQFF
DNA: TGCGCCAGCAGCTTGGATCCCGGGACAGGGGGAAATGAGCAGTTCTTC

J: TRBJ1-2
D: -
size: -
V: TRBV6-1
CDR3: CASSEKGYGNYGYTF
DNA: TGTGCCAGCAGTGAAAAGGGGTATGGAAACTATGGCTACACCTTC

J: TRBJ1-2
D: -
size: -
V: TRBV6-5
CDR3: CASSYQGKDGYTF
DNA: TGTGCCAGCAGTTACCAGGGGAAGGATGGCTACACCTTC

J: TRBJ2-7
D: TRBD1
size: -
V: TRBV25-1
CDR3: CASAPQRQGFIEQYF
DNA: TGTGCCAGCGCCCCCCAGAGACAGGGGTTTATCGAGCAGTACTTC

J: TRBJ2-3
D: -
size: -
V: TRBV5-1
CDR3: CASSPLEGGTDTQYF
DNA: TGCGCCAGCAGCCCCCTAGAAGGGGGCACAGATACGCAGTATTTT

J: TRBJ1-2
D: -
size: -
V: TRBV27
CDR3: CASSLSGVGSLYGYTF
DNA: TGTGCCAGCAGTTTATCGGGGGTGGGGAGCCTATATGGCTACACCTTC

J: TRBJ1-2
D: TRBD1
size: few
V: TRBV10-2
CDR3: CASAGTGDFYGYTF
DNA: TGCGCCAGCGCAGGGACAGGGGACTTCTATGGCTACACCTTC

J: TRBJ2-1
D: -
size: -
V: TRBV7-9
CDR3: CASSPRLYNEQFF
DNA: TGTGCCAGCAGCCCCAGACTATACAATGAGCAGTTCTTC

J: TRBJ1-3
D: -
size: -
V: TRBV30
CDR3: CAWSESGNTIYF
DNA: TGTGCCTGGAGTGAGTCTGGAAACACCATATATTTT

J: TRBJ2-1
D: -
size: -
V: TRBV2
CDR3: CASSEDLSSYNEQFF
DNA: TGTGCCAGCAGCGAGGACCTGAGCTCCTACAATGAGCAGTTCTTC

J: TRBJ2-2
D: TRBD1
size: -
V: TRBV11-2
CDR3: CASSFPGGYGGELFF
DNA: TGTGCCAGCAGCTTTCCAGGGGGCTACGGCGGGGAGCTGTTTTTT

J: TRBJ2-7
D: TRBD2
size: -
V: TRBV9
CDR3: CASSPRGGGLGEQYF
DNA: TGTGCCAGCAGCCCCCGGGGCGGGGGGTTAGGCGAGCAGTACTTC

J: TRBJ1-4
D: TRBD1
size: -
V: TRBV29-1
CDR3: CSVVPLGTEGLGKLFF
DNA: TGCAGCGTCGTTCCACTTGGGACAGAGGGGCTAGGAAAACTGTTTTTT

J: TRBJ2-3
D: -
size: -
V: TRBV5-1
CDR3: CASSLAHLSHTQYF
DNA: TGCGCCAGCAGCTTGGCTCACCTCAGCCATACGCAGTATTTT

J: TRBJ2-2
D: -
size: -
V: TRBV6-5
CDR3: CASSGATNTGELFF
DNA: TGTGCCAGCAGCGGGGCTACGAACACCGGGGAGCTGTTTTTT

J: TRBJ2-7
D: TRBD1
size: few
V: TRBV6-5
CDR3: CASSYGQVREQYF
DNA: TGTGCCAGCAGTTACGGACAGGTACGCGAGCAGTACTTC

J: TRBJ2-7
D: TRBD1
size: -
V: TRBV19
CDR3: CASSIEGGQAYEQYF
DNA: TGTGCCAGTAGTATAGAGGGCGGACAGGCCTACGAGCAGTACTTC